These 18 T cell receptor beta chains were all obtained from the same sample, sequenced in a study of cytomegalovirus exposure and HLA in healthy donors. PCR primers comprised 60 Vbeta and 13 Jbeta primers. Some clones are missing from TCRdb's copy, which holds only in-frame ones; the method was immunoSEQ multiplex PCR. The data hold roughly 190,000 clones, with around 87% observed a single time. Sample: PBMCs. These receptors all come from a boy younger than 10 in good health and CMV-seronegative.

A few counts support this clone. CDR3: CASRTAGNEKLFF. CDR3 DNA: TGCGCCAGCAGGACCGCGGGTAATGAAAAACTGTTTTTT. The genes are TRBV10-1 and TRBJ1-4; D ambiguous. CDR3 length: 13 residues. The germline V gene has CDR1 WNHNN and CDR2 SYGVQD (reference sequence). V was cut by 6 bases and J by 4 bases, with 9 bases left in between.

The gene calls are TRBV6-1 and TRBJ2-2; 10 bases line up with TRBD2. Per the germline V gene, CDR1 is MNHNS and CDR2 is SASEGT. The J segment lost 5 bases and the V segment lost 6 bases, leaving 6 bases of the junction unmatched. The CDR3 length is 15 residues. DNA for the CDR3: TGTGCCAGCAGAGGTCTAGCGGGGGTAACCGGGGAGCTGTTTTTT. Translated: CASRGLAGVTGELFF.

This clone was found a few times. This chain joins TRBV7-2 and TRBJ1-6; the D gene is possibly TRBD1 (6 bases). V was clipped by 2 bases and J by 8 bases, with 13 bases between them. This CDR3 is built from 15 residues. Germline V gene lookup returns CDR1 SGHTA and CDR2 FQGNSA. The CDR3 nucleotides read TGTGCCAGCAGCTTATTTAGGGGGGGGGATTCACCCCTCCACTTT. Translated, it gives CASSLFRGGDSPLHF.

The chain employs TRBV7-9 and TRBJ1-1, with D possibly TRBD1 on 5 matching bases. CDR1 is SEHNR and CDR2 is FQNEAQ in the germline V gene (reference sequence). The CDR3 contains 14 residues. V shed 6 bases and J shed 0 bases, with 11 bases lying between them. Written as DNA, the CDR3 is TGTGCCAGCAGTACGGGGGGATTGAACACTGAAGCTTTCTTT. Translated, it gives CASSTGGLNTEAFF. Variable domain in full (rest from reference TRBV7-9 and TRBJ1-1): DTGVSQNPRHKITKRGQNVTFRCDPISEHNRLYWYRQTLGQGPEFLTYFQNEAQLEKSRLLSDRFSAERPKGSFSTLEIQRTEQGDSAMYLCASSTGGLNTEAFFGQGTRLTVV.

V and J are TRBV27 and TRBJ1-3; D gene ambiguous. Germline CDR1 MNHEY, CDR2 SMNVEV (reference sequence). V lost 10 bases and J lost 3, with 10 bases in between. The CDR3 is 12 amino acids. The CDR3 loop reads CATGHYGNTIYF. The CDR3 DNA reads as TGTGCCACCGGTCACTATGGAAACACCATATATTTT.

The rearrangement links TRBV28 to TRBJ2-1; 7 bases line up with TRBD2. The CDR3 sequence is 14 residues long. With V trimmed by 7 bases and J by 2 bases, 5 bases remained unmatched. Germline-derived CDR1 and CDR2 are MDHEN and SYDVKM. CDR3 sequence reads: CASIGGGTYNEQFF. The DNA for the CDR3 is TGTGCCAGCATCGGCGGGGGAACCTACAATGAGCAGTTCTTC.

The chain links TRBV5-1 to TRBJ2-1; D might be TRBD2 (6 bases). V was shortened by 4 bases and J by 7 bases, with 33 bases between the two germline ends. The germline V gene has CDR1 SGHRS and CDR2 YFSETQ. The CDR3 length is 20 residues. Here the CDR3 reads CASSQRSGSPSRPTGNEQFF. The CDR3 DNA sequence: TGCGCCAGCAGCCAGCGATCCGGGAGTCCTAGCAGGCCCACGGGAAATGAGCAGTTCTTC.

The CDR3 nucleotides are TGTGCCAGCTCACGGGCACAGGGATCATCTGAAGCTTTCTTT. This encodes CASSRAQGSSEAFF. The V call is TRBV18, the J call TRBJ1-1; a possible D gene is TRBD1 (6 bases). The V gene lost 4 bases and the J gene lost 6 bases, with 15 bases spanning the gap. Germline V gene data show CDR1 as KGHSH and CDR2 as LQKENI. There are 14 residues in the CDR3.

A note on this clone: Relative to the germline gene, one junction end is altered; a read error may explain this. The chain joins TRBV15 to TRBJ1-1; D ambiguous. The CDR3 extends over 14 amino acids. Germline assignment: CDR1 LNHNV and CDR2 YYDKDF (reference sequence). The CDR3 nucleotides are TGTGCCACCAGCAGAGTTGAGGCGAACTCTGAAGCTTTCTTT. Its protein product is CATSRVEANSEAFF.

The chain has TRBV7-2 and TRBJ2-5; the match to TRBD2 covers 9 bases. CDR3 length equals 14 residues. Germline CDR1 reads SGHTA; CDR2 reads FQGNSA. Germline trimming cut 4 bases from V and 4 bases from J; bases unmatched to any gene: 4. CDR3 nucleotide sequence: TGTGCCAGCAGCTCAATAGCGGGGGTAGAGACCCAGTACTTC. Translation: CASSSIAGVETQYF.

The genes are TRBV27 and TRBJ1-6, with 8 positions matching TRBD1. Germline V gene sequence: CDR1 MNHEY, CDR2 SMNVEV (reference sequence). This CDR3 spans 19 amino acids. The trim removed 7 bases at V and 7 bases at J, leaving 21 bases unmatched. CDR3: CASTHPPHHRDRGNSPLHF. In DNA, the CDR3 is TGTGCCAGCACCCACCCCCCACATCACAGAGACAGGGGAAATTCACCCCTCCACTTT.

This rearrangement joins TRBV6-1 to TRBJ2-5; 7 bases line up with TRBD1. The DNA matches TRBJ2-7 better at its end, which makes the J call doubtful. The CDR3 contains 15 residues. Germline-derived CDR1 and CDR2 are MNHNS and SASEGT. The CDR3 reads CASSLLGTESYEQYF. CDR3 nucleotides: TGTGCCAGCAGTTTGTTAGGGACAGAGTCCTACGAGCAGTACTTC.

This chain links TRBV10-3 with TRBJ1-2; D call uncertain. The germline V gene has CDR1 ENHRY and CDR2 SYGVKD. V dropped 2 bases and J dropped 6 bases, with 22 bases sitting between them. This CDR3 contains 17 residues. The CDR3 here is CAISEQGISAGLNGYTF. CDR3 DNA: TGTGCCATCAGTGAGCAAGGGATTTCCGCGGGCTTGAATGGCTACACCTTC.

This clone is a singleton in its sample. The V and J genes are TRBV19 and TRBJ1-6, with 7 bases identical to TRBD1. The CDR3 loop spans 14 amino acids. Germline CDR1 and CDR2: LNHDA and SQIVND (reference sequence). Trimming cost V 7 bases and J 8 bases; bases outside gene matches: 8. This CDR3 reads CASTETGPDSPLHF. CDR3 nucleotide sequence: TGTGCCAGTACGGAGACAGGGCCCGATTCACCCCTCCACTTT.

This clone came up a few times. V usage is TRBV5-6 and J usage is TRBJ1-4; 9 bases are shared with TRBD1. Germline lookup yields CDR1 SGHDT and CDR2 YYEEEE. This CDR3 has 12 residues. Trimming removed 4 bases from V and 14 bases from J; junction bases left unmatched: 6. CDR3 region: CASSPGQGALFF. In DNA, the CDR3 is TGTGCCAGCAGCCCGGGACAGGGAGCGCTGTTTTTT.

The chain is built from TRBV29-1 and TRBJ1-2; the match to TRBD1 covers 10 bases. Trimming cost V 7 bases and J 3 bases; bases outside gene matches: 5. CDR3 length equals 13 residues. Per germline, CDR1 SQVTM and CDR2 ANQGSEA. CDR3 loop: CSAGTGADYGYTF. The CDR3 nucleotides are TGCAGCGCAGGGACAGGGGCTGACTATGGCTACACCTTC.

This clone has a single count. V gene TRBV11-2 combines with J gene TRBJ1-2; D gene uncertain. The CDR3 is 14 amino acids. V was trimmed by 6 bases and J by 4 bases, leaving 15 bases between them. Germline V gene lookup returns CDR1 SGHAT and CDR2 FQNNGV. The CDR3 DNA follows: TGTGCCAGCAGACATGCCCCCCGGGGCTATGGCTACACCTTC. Protein sequence: CASRHAPRGYGYTF.

The V and J genes are TRBV28 and TRBJ2-4; D is ambiguous. Per the germline V gene, CDR1 is MDHEN and CDR2 is SYDVKM. This CDR3 contains 14 residues. With 5 bases removed from V and 1 base from J, the gap between germline ends came to 9 bases. The CDR3 reads CASSNSRAKNIQYF. Here the CDR3 DNA reads TGTGCCAGCAGTAACTCCCGGGCCAAAAACATTCAGTACTTC.